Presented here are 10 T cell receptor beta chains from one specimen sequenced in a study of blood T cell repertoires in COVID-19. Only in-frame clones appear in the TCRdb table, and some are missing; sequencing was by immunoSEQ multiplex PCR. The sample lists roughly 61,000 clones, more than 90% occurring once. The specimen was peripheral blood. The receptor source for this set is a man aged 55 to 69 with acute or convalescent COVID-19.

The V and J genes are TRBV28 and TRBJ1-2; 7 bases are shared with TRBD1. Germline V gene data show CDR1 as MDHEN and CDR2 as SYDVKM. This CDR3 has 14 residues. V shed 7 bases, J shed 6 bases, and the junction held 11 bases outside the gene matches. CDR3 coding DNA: TGTGCCAGCACTCTACAGGGGAATGCCGATGGCTACACCTTC. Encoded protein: CASTLQGNADGYTF.

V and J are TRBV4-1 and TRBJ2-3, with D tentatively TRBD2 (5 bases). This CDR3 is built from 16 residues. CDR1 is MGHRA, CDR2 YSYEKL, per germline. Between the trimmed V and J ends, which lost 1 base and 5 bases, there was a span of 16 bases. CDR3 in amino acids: CASSQVRAPLEDTQYF. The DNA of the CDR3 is TGCGCCAGCAGCCAAGTGAGGGCCCCGTTAGAAGATACGCAGTATTTT.

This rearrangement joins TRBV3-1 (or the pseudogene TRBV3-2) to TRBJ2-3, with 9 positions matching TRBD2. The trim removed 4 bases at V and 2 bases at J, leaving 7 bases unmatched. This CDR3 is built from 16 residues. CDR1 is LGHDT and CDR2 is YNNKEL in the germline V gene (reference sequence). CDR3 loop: CASSPYSGRFTDTQYF. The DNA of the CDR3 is TGTGCCAGCAGCCCCTATAGCGGGAGATTCACAGATACGCAGTATTTT.

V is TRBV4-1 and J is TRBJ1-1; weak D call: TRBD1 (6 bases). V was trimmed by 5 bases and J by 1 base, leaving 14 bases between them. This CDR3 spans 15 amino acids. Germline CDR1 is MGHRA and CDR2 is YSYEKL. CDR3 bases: TGCGCCAGCAGCGTTTGGACAGAACAGAACACTGAAGCTTTCTTT. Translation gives CASSVWTEQNTEAFF.

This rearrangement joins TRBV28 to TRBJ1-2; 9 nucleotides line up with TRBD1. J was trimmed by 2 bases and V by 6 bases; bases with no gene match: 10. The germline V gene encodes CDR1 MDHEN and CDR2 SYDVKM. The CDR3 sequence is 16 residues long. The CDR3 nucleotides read TGTGCCAGCAGCCGGGACAGGGCCCCTGTAAACTATGGCTACACCTTC. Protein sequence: CASSRDRAPVNYGYTF.

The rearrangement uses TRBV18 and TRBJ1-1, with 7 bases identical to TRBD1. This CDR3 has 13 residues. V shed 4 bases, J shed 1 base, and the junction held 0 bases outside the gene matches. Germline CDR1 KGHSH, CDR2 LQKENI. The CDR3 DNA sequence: TGTGCCAGCTCACAGGGGGCGAACACTGAAGCTTTCTTT. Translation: CASSQGANTEAFF.

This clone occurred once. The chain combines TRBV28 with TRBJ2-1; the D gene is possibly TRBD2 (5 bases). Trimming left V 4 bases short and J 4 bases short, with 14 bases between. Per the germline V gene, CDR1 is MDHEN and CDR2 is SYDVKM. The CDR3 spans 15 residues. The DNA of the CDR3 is TGTGCCAGCAGTTCCACTTTACGGGGTTACAATGAGCAGTTCTTC. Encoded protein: CASSSTLRGYNEQFF.

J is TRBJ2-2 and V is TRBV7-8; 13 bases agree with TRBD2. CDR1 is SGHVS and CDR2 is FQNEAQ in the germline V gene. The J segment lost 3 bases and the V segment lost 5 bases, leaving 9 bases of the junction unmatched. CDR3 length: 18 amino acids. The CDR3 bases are TGTGCCAGCAGCCAGGGACTAGCGGGAAGAATCGACACCGGGGAGCTGTTTTTT. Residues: CASSQGLAGRIDTGELFF.

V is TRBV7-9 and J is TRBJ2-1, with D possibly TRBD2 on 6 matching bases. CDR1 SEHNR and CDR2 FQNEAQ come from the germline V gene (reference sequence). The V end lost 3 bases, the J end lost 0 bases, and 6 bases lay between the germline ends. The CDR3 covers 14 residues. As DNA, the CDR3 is TGTGCCAGCAGCTTGGGGGGCTCCTACAATGAGCAGTTCTTC. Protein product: CASSLGGSYNEQFF.

The CDR3 DNA reads TGTGCCAGTAGAACTCGCAATGAGCAGTTCTTC. Protein product: CASRTRNEQFF. This chain joins TRBV19 and TRBJ2-1; D not resolved. The CDR3 is made up of 11 amino acids. Germline V gene sequence: CDR1 LNHDA, CDR2 SQIVND (reference sequence). V gave up 6 bases and J gave up 6 bases, with 6 bases separating them.